The entry below describes one TCR beta chain. Its cognate antigen is unknown. V dropped 3 bases and J dropped 11 bases, with 10 bases sitting between them. The CDR3 covers 11 residues. The method was immunoSEQ multiplex PCR; TCRdb's version includes in-frame clones alone and lacks a portion of them. The sample lists around 130,000 clones, about 90% seen once, with roughly 7.6% in the top ten. The data stem from a study of T cell responses to AZD1222 COVID-19 vaccine. Notes on the study in general: Dominant CD4 TCR responses targeted spike regions 160-218 and 743-854.

The V and J genes are TRBV12-3 or TRBV12-4 and TRBJ1-1, with D possibly matching TRBD1 (5 bases). This sample comprised peripheral blood, obtained 28 days after the second dose of the MenACWY control vaccine. The clonotype comes from an adult who received the MenACWY meningococcal vaccine as a control. The CDR3 nucleotides read TGTGCCAGCAGTTTGGGGGACCGCGCTTTCTTT. Translation gives CASSLGDRAFF.